This T cell receptor beta chain comes out of a study of CD8+ T cells in alopecia areata (dated by TCRdb to 2017 to 2018). Background on the whole study: The treated patients, all with moderate-to-severe alopecia areata, were enrolled in an open-label pilot trial of oral tofacitinib given at 5 to 10 mg twice daily. In both human patients and the C3H/HeJ mouse model, the study applied high-throughput TCRbeta sequencing to look at T cell clonal expansion in alopecia areata. RNA was extracted with the PAXgene miRNA kit for fixed scalp, the miRNeasy kit for PBMCs, and the RNeasy kit for mouse skin. Biopsies were taken from tofacitinib-treated patients at baseline and at 4 and 24 weeks of treatment, and a later scalp biopsy was taken in several of the tofacitinib-treated patients. Patients received tofacitinib for 6 to 18 months and were then followed off drug for 6 months to check for delayed response and recurrence. TCRbeta CDR3 regions were amplified by immunoSEQ multiplex PCR with 35 Vbeta forward and 13 Jbeta reverse primers. On the human side, TCRbeta sequencing was run on scalp tissue and on sorted CD4+ and CD8+ peripheral blood T cells from healthy controls and from alopecia areata patients with either patchy or totalis/universalis disease. Scalp clonality was compared among normal scalp (n=4), patchy alopecia areata scalp (n=8), and alopecia totalis/universalis scalp (n=8).

Sequences MDHEN (CDR1) and SYDVKM (CDR2) are obtained from the germline V gene. At the junction V is shortened by 5 bases and J by 0 bases, with 5 bases in between. The CDR3 measures 12 amino acids from cysteine to phenylalanine. This entry keeps only the CDR3 DNA: 36 bases, framed from base 1. What the study reported, not specific to this receptor: Unlike mouse skin, where gammadelta T cells dominate, normal human skin contains resident alphabeta T cells that get sequenced too, which complicates analysis of the scalp TCR repertoire. Shared TCR sequences between patients were less evident than in mice, which may be partly attributable to HLA diversity in the patient population. Compared with normal scalp, lesional scalp, particularly in alopecia totalis/universalis, had higher clonality and more expanded CD8+ clones, which suggests antigenic drive.

The table lists this clone with a few counts. Its antigen is still unknown. No much larger clonotype is one base removed from it; base qualities were not supplied. The time point label for this specimen denotes: baseline before oral tofacitinib. From alopecia areata patients, peripheral blood was collected along with lesional scalp punch biopsies. After PBMCs were isolated by density centrifugation and stained for CD3, CD4 and CD8, a FACSAria was used to sort CD4+ and CD8+ T cells. Library prep was done by the immunoSEQ multiplex PCR assay. For TCR sequencing, RNA was extracted from every sample and reverse transcribed into cDNA to serve as template. SuperScript III was used for first-strand cDNA synthesis, primed with a 2:1 mix of oligo-dT and random hexamers. A synthetic immune receptor repertoire was used to measure amplification bias, and any remaining bias was corrected computationally. Processing in the source paper ran as follows. Raw reads were preprocessed to remove errors, and CDR3 was defined by IMGT conventions from the conserved cysteine to phenylalanine. Clonality was calculated as 1 minus Shannon entropy normalized by log2 of the number of productive unique TCRs. Whether each scalp clone was CD4 or CD8 was inferred by checking scalp TCRbeta sequences against the CD4 and CD8 repertoires from sorted blood. TCRdb retrieved this table from immuneACCESS and kept in-frame rearrangements only. Not all clones are present; in checked studies, unresolved V genes account for under half, and no reason is known for the remainder. V, J and clone size are those of that table, while D and trimming were read from the DNA. The sample yields 69,000 or so clones; roughly 60% were counted once. The ten largest clones take up approximately 17% of the sample.

The sequence joins TRBV28 to TRBJ2-7; the D gene could be TRBD1 or TRBD2, each one agreeing over 5 bases. The sequenced sample was CD8+ T cells sorted from blood, obtained at week 0. The sequence derives from a human donor with alopecia areata. The CDR3: CASSGGSYEQYF. The nucleotide sequence reads as follows: TGTGCCAGCAGTGGGGGCTCCTACGAGCAGTACTTC.